Each of the 17 T cell receptor beta chains below was sequenced from the same sample in a study of STAT5B mutations in CD4+ large granular lymphocyte leukemia. TCRdb's table, derived via immunoSEQ multiplex PCR, lists solely in-frame clones and lacks some. The profile shows tens of thousands of clones, more than 75% of them singletons. Sequences were obtained from CD4+ T cells from blood buffy coats. These receptor sequences come from a human donor in good health.

V gene TRBV10-1 combines with J gene TRBJ2-7; a weak D match, TRBD1 (6 bases). Per germline, CDR1 WNHNN and CDR2 SYGVQD (reference sequence). CDR3 size: 14 residues. V shed 3 bases and J shed 2 bases, with 11 bases lying between them. CDR3 sequence: CASSDPGQPYEQYF. CDR3 in DNA: TGCGCCAGCAGTGACCCTGGACAGCCCTACGAGCAGTACTTC.

The gene calls are TRBV5-1 and TRBJ2-1; 10 nucleotides match TRBD2. V lost 1 base, J lost 7 bases, and 8 bases stayed unmatched. Germline loops: CDR1 SGHRS, CDR2 YFSETQ. The CDR3 totals 16 residues. The DNA of the CDR3 is TGCGCCAGCAGCTTGAGCAGAGCGGGAGGGCAAAATGAGCAGTTCTTC. Amino acids: CASSLSRAGGQNEQFF.

This chain's CDR3 is CASSIEGKTQYF. The CDR3 DNA sequence: TGTGCCAGTAGTATAGAGGGGAAGACCCAGTACTTC. The genes are TRBV19 and TRBJ2-5; no clear D. V shed 0 bases and J shed 6 bases, with 5 bases lying between them. Germline V lookup: CDR1 LNHDA, CDR2 SQIVND (reference sequence). The CDR3 runs 12 residues. The full variable domain, completed using reference TRBV19 and TRBJ2-5, is DGGITQSPKYLFRKEGQNVTLSCEQNLNHDAMYWYRQDPGQGLRLIYYSQIVNDFQKGDIAEGYSVSREKKESFPLTVTSAQKNPTAFYLCASSIEGKTQYFGPGTRLLVL.

J is TRBJ1-2 and V is TRBV14, with 9 bases matching TRBD1. V lost 4 bases to trimming and J lost 4 bases; unmatched junction nucleotides: 7. Germline CDR1 SGHDN, CDR2 FVKESK. This CDR3 is 15 amino acids long. CDR3 sequence reads: CASSPLDRGVYGYTF. The CDR3 DNA sequence: TGTGCCAGCAGCCCGTTGGACAGGGGCGTCTATGGCTACACCTTC.

The genes are TRBV6-6 and TRBJ2-5; possibly TRBD2 for D (5 bases). This CDR3 has 13 residues. V dropped 2 bases and J dropped 4 bases, with 8 bases sitting between them. Germline-derived CDR1 and CDR2 are MNHNY and SVGAGI (reference sequence). The CDR3 loop is CASSYGLAETQYF. CDR3 DNA: TGTGCCAGCAGTTACGGTCTAGCAGAGACCCAGTACTTC.

The rearrangement uses TRBV6-5 and TRBJ1-4; unclear D gene. Trimming took off 0 bases at V and 8 bases at J, with 4 bases between the two ends. This CDR3 contains 12 residues. CDR1 and CDR2 from the germline V gene are MNHEY and SVGAGI. Here the CDR3 reads CASSYSGEKLFF. The CDR3 bases are TGTGCCAGCAGTTACTCGGGGGAAAAACTGTTTTTT.

The chain couples TRBV7-2 to TRBJ1-1, with D possibly being TRBD1 (6 bases). Germline loops: CDR1 SGHTA, CDR2 FQGNSA. This CDR3 has 14 amino acids. Trimming pared 10 bases from V and 3 bases from J, leaving 18 bases between. The CDR3 loop reads CATRWGGADTEAFF. DNA of the CDR3: TGTGCCACCCGTTGGGGGGGCGCGGACACTGAAGCTTTCTTT. Filled out from reference TRBV7-2 and TRBJ1-1, the complete variable domain reads GAGVSQSPSNKVTEKGKDVELRCDPISGHTALYWYRQSLGQGLEFLIYFQGNSAPDKSGLPSDRFSAERTGGSVSTLTIQRTQQEDSAVYLCATRWGGADTEAFFGQGTRLTVV.

This clone was seen a handful of times. The chain is built from TRBV2 and TRBJ2-4, with a weak D call TRBD1 (6 bases). The germline gives CDR1 SNHLY, CDR2 FYNNEI. The V gene lost 1 base and the J gene lost 0 bases, with 10 bases spanning the gap. This CDR3 is 16 amino acids long. CDR3 loop: CASSEVTQGAKNIQYF. CDR3 nucleotides: TGTGCCAGCAGTGAAGTTACACAGGGAGCCAAAAACATTCAGTACTTC.

This sequence joins TRBV7-7 and TRBJ2-1; tentatively, D is TRBD1 (6 bases). The CDR3 is made up of 15 amino acids. Trimming stripped 3 bases from V and 3 bases from J, with 12 bases between. Germline CDR1 reads SSHAT; CDR2 reads FNYEAQ (reference sequence). The DNA of the CDR3 is TGTGCCAGCAGCTTGCTGGGGGCTAGCTACAATGAGCAGTTCTTC. Residues: CASSLLGASYNEQFF.

The chain links TRBV30 to TRBJ1-6; 7 bases are a match to TRBD1. With V trimmed by 2 bases and J by 4 bases, 5 bases remained unmatched. The CDR3 extends over 15 amino acids. CDR1 is GTSNPN and CDR2 is SVGIG in the germline V gene (reference sequence). The CDR3 loop is CAWSTPGQYNSPLHF. The CDR3, as DNA: TGTGCCTGGAGTACTCCGGGACAGTATAATTCACCCCTCCACTTT.

The chain recombines TRBV7-2 with TRBJ2-2; possibly TRBD1 for D (6 bases). Deletions cut 1 base from V and 0 bases from J, with 15 bases between. Germline V gene sequence: CDR1 SGHTA, CDR2 FQGNSA. The CDR3 runs to 18 residues. CDR3 residues: CASSLGPGHPSNTGELFF. Written as DNA, the CDR3 is TGTGCCAGCAGCTTAGGGCCGGGACATCCCTCGAACACCGGGGAGCTGTTTTTT.

CDR3 nucleotides: TGTGCCAGCAGCTCTCGGACAGGGGGGACCACAGATACGCAGTATTTT. Protein: CASSSRTGGTTDTQYF. The chain links TRBV5-6 to TRBJ2-3, with 10 bases identical to TRBD1. This CDR3 contains 16 residues. With 3 bases clipped from V and 2 bases from J, the junction kept 6 bases outside the gene matches. Germline lookup yields CDR1 SGHDT and CDR2 YYEEEE.

The V gene is TRBV11-3, the J gene TRBJ2-1; 9 nucleotides agree with TRBD2. V shed 5 bases, J shed 5 bases, and the junction held 7 bases outside the gene matches. This CDR3 region has 15 residues. The germline CDR1 and CDR2 sequences are SGHNT and YENEEA. This CDR3 reads CASSQGPSGNNEQFF. CDR3 in DNA: TGTGCCAGCAGCCAGGGCCCTAGCGGGAACAATGAGCAGTTCTTC.

J is TRBJ1-1 and V is TRBV4-3, with D uncertain. V was cut by 1 base and J by 3 bases, with 9 bases left in between. Germline V lookup: CDR1 LGHNA, CDR2 YSLEER. This CDR3 has 14 amino acids. The CDR3 spells CASSQVRDYTEAFF. In DNA form, the CDR3 reads TGCGCCAGCAGCCAAGTAAGGGATTACACTGAAGCTTTCTTT.

CDR3 region: CASSPGRFTGELFF. DNA for the CDR3: TGTGCCAGCAGCCCGGGACGTTTCACCGGGGAGCTGTTTTTT. The chain carries TRBV9 and TRBJ2-2; TRBD1 or TRBD2 may be the D gene (5 bases each). Germline CDR1 and CDR2: SGDLS and YYNGEE. This CDR3 has 14 amino acids. Trimming took off 4 bases at V and 4 bases at J, with 11 bases between the two ends. Looking up the rest from reference TRBV9 and TRBJ2-2 gives the full variable domain: DSGVTQTPKHLITATGQRVTLRCSPRSGDLSVYWYQQSLDQGLQFLIQYYNGEERAKGNILERFSAQQFPDLHSELNLSSLELGDSALYFCASSPGRFTGELFFGEGSRLTVL.

V and J are TRBV28 and TRBJ1-4; D uncertain. This CDR3 is built from 15 residues. Trimming took off 2 bases at V and 3 bases at J, with 10 bases between the two ends. Germline CDR1 MDHEN, CDR2 SYDVKM. The CDR3 sequence is CASSLGVIANEKLFF. The CDR3 nucleotides read TGTGCCAGCAGTTTAGGAGTGATTGCTAATGAAAAACTGTTTTTT.

The chain uses TRBV21-1 and TRBJ1-1. TRBV21-1 constitutes a pseudogene. The CDR3 totals 9 residues. The CDR3 reads CASSFDGLF. CDR3 DNA sequence: TGTGCCAGCAGCTTCGACGGGTTATTT.